The sequence of this T cell receptor beta chain was determined in a study of CD8+CD57+ T cells in acquired aplastic anemia. TCR beta VDJ and CDR3 were profiled, and genomic DNA was the template. Using its own MiXCR run on the reads, TCRdb lists one record per CDR3 protein. Among around 430,000 distinct CDR3 sequences listed, roughly 34% were seen once. Germline V gene lookup returns CDR1 SGDLS and CDR2 YYNGEE. The V and J ends lost 0 bases and 0 bases, in that order; junction bases with no gene match: 3. The CDR3 has 17 residues. An expansion of CD8+CD57+ cells by flow cytometry had been shown in patients chosen for sequencing. This clonotype was detected a few times.

The TCR was taken from a human donor with aplastic anemia. The sequenced sample was sorted CD4+, CD8+, or CD8+CD57+ T cells (not recorded which) from PBMCs. The chain combines TRBV9 with TRBJ2-6; 7 bases line up with TRBD1. This chain's CDR3 is CASSVGTGASGANVLTF. The CDR3 DNA sequence: TGTGCCAGCAGCGTAGGGACAGGAGCCTCTGGGGCCAACGTCCTGACTTTC.